This TCR beta chain was captured by sequencing in a study of tumor-infiltrating lymphocytes in primary liver carcinoma listed by TCRdb under 2017. A note on the overall study: The five patients, three men and two women aged 30 to 69 years, had hepatocellular carcinoma (four) or combined HCC and intrahepatic cholangiocarcinoma (one). The five patients had tumors staged T1-T3 N0M0, with maximum diameters ranging from about 4.2 to 10 cm. Roughly 3.5 to 8 million productive TCRbeta reads were obtained per sample, and no significant difference in read depth was found between tissue types. The study combined TCRbeta repertoire sequencing, expression microarrays and whole-exome sequencing across five regions of each liver tumor, with adjacent normal tissue and blood. TCRbeta repertoire sequencing covered 35 specimens from 5 patients: approximately 25 tumor regions, 5 adjacent noncancerous liver tissues and 5 peripheral blood samples. The roughly 25 tumor region samples were profiled with Agilent mRNA microarrays so that TCRbeta repertoire diversity could be related to the local molecular phenotype. High reproducibility was observed for the technical replicate repertoires, with mean shared-clone rates around 0.9 and correlation coefficients above 0.95.

The trim is 10 bases for V and 1 base for J, with a gap of 20 bases between the germline ends. The CDR3 length equals 16 residues, ends included. Only CDR3 DNA remains: 48 bases, in frame from the first base. CDR1 and CDR2, per the germline V gene, are SGHVS and FQNEAQ. Overall results and qualifications from the work: With just a few patients in the study, the authors point out that the findings should be validated in a larger study. Pairs of tumor regions showed greater repertoire overlap (mean roughly 35%) than tumor-adjacent pairs (approximately 17%) or tumor-blood pairs (roughly 14%), which is consistent with antigen-driven expansion. Bulk unsorted samples precluded comparing CD4+ and CD8+ T cell repertoires. Compared with blood, tumors had a significantly larger share of the repertoire taken up by the top 250 clones (p = 0.039). Only roughly 7-24% of top clones appeared in all five regions of a tumor, which suggests that tumor-infiltrating T cells are spatially heterogeneous. Only the TCR beta chain was sequenced, so true repertoire diversity is likely underestimated because unpaired alpha chains were not captured.

A constant-region primer and ProtoScript II reverse transcriptase were used to reverse-transcribe TCRbeta-specific cDNA from about 530 ng total RNA. TCRbeta libraries were built with three nested multiplex PCR rounds, a slightly modified ARM-PCR procedure. Each of the first two PCR rounds ran for nine to eleven cycles and used multiplex TRBV1-TRBV30 forward primers together with a Cbeta reverse primer. A final 25-cycle PCR with Deep VentR polymerase added sample barcodes and Illumina adapters. Amplicons of 200-500 bp were gel-purified with a QIAquick gel extraction kit before sequencing. An Illumina HiSeq 2500 was used to sequence the TCRbeta amplicons with 250-bp paired-end reads. Per the original workflow: Quality trimming of reads was performed with Trimmomatic v0.33, and paired reads were merged with FLASH v1.2.11 so that full CDR3 sequences could be recovered. V, D and J germline segments were assigned to the rearranged TCRbeta sequences using MiGEC v1.2.1b. VDJtools v1.0.0 computed clonotype statistics and Shannon-Wiener diversity indices. Except for diversity analysis, only the 250 most abundant clonotypes of each sample were used in subsequent analyses to reduce sampling bias. The public reads were reprocessed in TCRdb via fastp at Q25 and MiXCR, keeping in-frame beta chains. A single entry per CDR3 protein holds the most common genes and DNA from its merged rows. The V and J calls and clone size are TCRdb's, not the authors'. The sample table records 75,000 to 90,000 distinct CDR3 sequences; approximately 70% of these occur just once. The top ten constitute roughly a fifth of the sample.

Points on this clonotype: Its antigen is unknown. This CDR3 is missing its conserved last phenylalanine or tryptophan, likely due to a read error.

Without any cell sorting, total RNA and DNA were co-extracted from approximately 22-30 mg of bulk tissue using the AllPrep DNA/RNA mini kit. Between late 2015 and March 2016, about five patients in China with histopathologically diagnosed primary liver carcinoma had surgical resection. Chronic HBV infection was present in the patients, and the patients were treatment-naive at sampling. Five spatially separated regions were sampled from each tumor: the superior, inferior, left-lateral and right-lateral poles, plus the tumor centre. Histological examination found more than 85% viable tumor cells in every tumor sample. Each fresh piece of tumor and adjacent tissue was cut in two, with one half stored in RNAlater at -80 degrees C and the other half sent for histology.

The sequence was collected from a man aged 35 to 55 with primary liver carcinoma and hepatitis B virus infection. Sequences were obtained from liver tumor tissue from sampling region 1. The sample's cell subset or site label is to be understood as: tumor region T1, superior pole. The chain is encoded by TRBV7-8 joined to TRBJ2-1; the D gene assignment is ambiguous. The CDR3 corresponds to CAIRRTPSSSYNEQFS. The nucleotide sequence reads TGTGCCATCCGGCGAACCCCGTCCTCTTCCTACAATGAGCAGTTCTCC.